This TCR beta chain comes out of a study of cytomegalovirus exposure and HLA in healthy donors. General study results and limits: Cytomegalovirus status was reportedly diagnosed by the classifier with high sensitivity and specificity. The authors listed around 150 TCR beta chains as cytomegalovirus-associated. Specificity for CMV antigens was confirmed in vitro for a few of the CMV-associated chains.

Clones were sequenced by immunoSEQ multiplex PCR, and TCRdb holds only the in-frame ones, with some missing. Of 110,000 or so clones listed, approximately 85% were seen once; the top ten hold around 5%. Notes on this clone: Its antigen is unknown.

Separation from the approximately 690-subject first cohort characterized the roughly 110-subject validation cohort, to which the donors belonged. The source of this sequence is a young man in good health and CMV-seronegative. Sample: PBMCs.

The chain's CDR3 is CASSLAGTAKTYGYTF. The CDR3 bases are TGTGCCAGCAGCTTAGCCGGGACAGCCAAAACCTATGGCTACACCTTC. The chain has TRBV7-9 and TRBJ1-2, with 7 bases matching TRBD1. With V trimmed by 0 bases and J by 4 bases, 8 bases remained unmatched. In germline, CDR1 is SEHNR, CDR2 FQNEAQ (reference sequence). The CDR3 covers 16 residues. The whole variable domain, remainder taken from reference TRBV7-9 and TRBJ1-2, is DTGVSQNPRHKITKRGQNVTFRCDPISEHNRLYWYRQTLGQGPEFLTYFQNEAQLEKSRLLSDRFSAERPKGSFSTLEIQRTEQGDSAMYLCASSLAGTAKTYGYTFGSGTRLTVV.